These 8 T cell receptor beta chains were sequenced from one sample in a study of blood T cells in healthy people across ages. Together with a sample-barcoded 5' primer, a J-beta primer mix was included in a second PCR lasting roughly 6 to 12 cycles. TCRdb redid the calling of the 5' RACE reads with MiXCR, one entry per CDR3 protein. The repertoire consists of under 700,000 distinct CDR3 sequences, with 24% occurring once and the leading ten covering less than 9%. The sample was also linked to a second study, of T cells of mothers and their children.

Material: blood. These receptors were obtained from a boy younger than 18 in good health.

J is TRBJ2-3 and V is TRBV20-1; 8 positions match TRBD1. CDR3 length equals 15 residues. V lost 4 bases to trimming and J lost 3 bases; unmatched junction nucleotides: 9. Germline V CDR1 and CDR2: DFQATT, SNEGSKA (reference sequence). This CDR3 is CSATNTGGLTDTQYF. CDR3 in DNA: TGCAGTGCTACTAATACAGGGGGTCTAACAGATACGCAGTATTTT.

The CDR3 coding sequence is TGTGCCAGCAGTGACAGAGAGGGGAAGGGCTACACCTTC. Translation gives CASSDREGKGYTF. This rearrangement joins TRBV6-4 to TRBJ1-2; tentatively, D is TRBD1 (5 bases). The CDR3 contains 13 residues. CDR1 is MRHNA and CDR2 is SNTAGT in the germline V gene. Trimming shortened V by 2 bases and J by 8 bases, and 12 bases separated the two germline ends.

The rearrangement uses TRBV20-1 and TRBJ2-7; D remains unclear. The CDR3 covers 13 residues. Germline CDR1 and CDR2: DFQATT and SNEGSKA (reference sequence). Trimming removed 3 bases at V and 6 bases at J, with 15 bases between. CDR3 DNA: TGCAGTGCTAGTGGCACAACCCGATCCGAGCAGTACTTC. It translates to CSASGTTRSEQYF.

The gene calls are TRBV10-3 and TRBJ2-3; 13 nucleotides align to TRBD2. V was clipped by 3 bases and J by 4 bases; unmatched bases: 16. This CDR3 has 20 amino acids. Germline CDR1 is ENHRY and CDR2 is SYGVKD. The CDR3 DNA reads TGTGCCATCAGTGAACCCGACGGGACTAGCGGGAATAGTTACGCAGATACGCAGTATTTT. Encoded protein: CAISEPDGTSGNSYADTQYF.

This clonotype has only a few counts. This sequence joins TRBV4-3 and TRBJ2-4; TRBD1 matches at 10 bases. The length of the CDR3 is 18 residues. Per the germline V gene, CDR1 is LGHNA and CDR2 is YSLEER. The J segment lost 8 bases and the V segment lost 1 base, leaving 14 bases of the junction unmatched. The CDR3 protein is CASSQGANPGTGVDIQYF. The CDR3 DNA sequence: TGCGCCAGCAGCCAAGGGGCTAATCCTGGGACAGGGGTGGACATTCAGTACTTC.

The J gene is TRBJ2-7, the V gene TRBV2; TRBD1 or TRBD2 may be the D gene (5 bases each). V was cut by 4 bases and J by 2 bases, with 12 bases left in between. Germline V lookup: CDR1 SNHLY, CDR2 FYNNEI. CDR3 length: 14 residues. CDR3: CASSADMTTYEQYF. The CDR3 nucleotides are TGTGCCAGCAGTGCGGACATGACTACCTACGAGCAGTACTTC.

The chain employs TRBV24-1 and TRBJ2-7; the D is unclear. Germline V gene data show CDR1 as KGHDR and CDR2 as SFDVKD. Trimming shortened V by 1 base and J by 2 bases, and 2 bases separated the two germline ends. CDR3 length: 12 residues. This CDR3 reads CATSDFAYEQYF. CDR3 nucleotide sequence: TGTGCCACCAGTGATTTTGCCTACGAGCAGTACTTC.

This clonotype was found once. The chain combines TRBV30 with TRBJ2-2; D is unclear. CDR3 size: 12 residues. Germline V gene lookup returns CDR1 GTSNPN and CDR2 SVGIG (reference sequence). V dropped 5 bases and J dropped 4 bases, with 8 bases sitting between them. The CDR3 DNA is TGTGCCTGGTCGCTAACCACCGGGGAGCTGTTTTTT. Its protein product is CAWSLTTGELFF.